The T cell receptor (beta chain) described here comes from a study of radiotherapy plus CTLA-4 blockade in lung cancer. Broader study findings: After treatment with radiotherapy plus ipilimumab, TCR clones that came from the tumor expanded in blood.

Germline CDR1 and CDR2: DFQATT and SNEGSKA (reference sequence). The CDR3 contains 11 residues. V gave up 8 bases and J gave up 8 bases, with 15 bases separating them. Generated by immunoSEQ multiplex PCR, the TCRdb table keeps only in-frame clones and is missing some. The sample includes tens of thousands of clones, roughly 86% seen only once; the top ten take around 0.85%. Regarding this clone: Its antigen is as yet unknown.

The sequencing used peripheral blood, collected from a patient treated with radiotherapy plus ipilimumab. The gene calls are TRBV20-1 and TRBJ1-2; D is perhaps TRBD1 (5 bases). The source of this sequence is a human donor with non-small cell lung cancer who had stable disease on radiotherapy plus ipilimumab. CDR3 sequence reads: CSFQGVRGYTF. In nucleotides, the CDR3 is TGCAGTTTCCAGGGTGTGCGCGGCTACACCTTC.